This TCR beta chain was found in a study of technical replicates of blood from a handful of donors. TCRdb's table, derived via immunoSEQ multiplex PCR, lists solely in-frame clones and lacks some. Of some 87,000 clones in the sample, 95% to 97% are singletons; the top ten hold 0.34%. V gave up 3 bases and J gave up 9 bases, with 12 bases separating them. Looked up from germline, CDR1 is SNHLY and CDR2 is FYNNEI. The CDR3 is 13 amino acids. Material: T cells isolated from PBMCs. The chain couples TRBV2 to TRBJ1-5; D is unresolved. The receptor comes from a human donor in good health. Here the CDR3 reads CASSDWARGPQHF. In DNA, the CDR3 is TGTGCCAGCAGTGACTGGGCTCGGGGGCCCCAGCATTTT. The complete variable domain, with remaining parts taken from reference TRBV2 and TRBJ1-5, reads EPEVTQTPSHQVTQMGQEVILRCVPISNHLYFYWYRQILGQKVEFLVSFYNNEISEKSEIFDDQFSVERPDGSNFTLKIRSTKLEDSAMYFCASSDWARGPQHFGDGTRLSIL.